Each of the 2 T cell receptor beta chains below was sequenced from the same sample in a study of T cell responses to AZD1222 COVID-19 vaccine. The data were produced by immunoSEQ multiplex PCR, yet TCRdb's version contains in-frame clones alone and is incomplete. The sample yields over 65,000 clones, around nine tenths seen once. Sequenced here: peripheral blood, sampled 28 days after the second AZD1222 dose. The receptors were gathered from an adult who received the AZD1222 COVID-19 vaccine.

The chain couples TRBV28 to TRBJ2-1; TRBD2 agrees at 10 bases. The CDR3 runs to 15 residues. The germline gives CDR1 MDHEN, CDR2 SYDVKM. The J segment lost 5 bases and the V segment lost 5 bases, leaving 6 bases of the junction unmatched. CDR3 bases: TGTGCCAGCAGTACTTGGACTAGCGGCCACAATGAGCAGTTCTTC. Translated: CASSTWTSGHNEQFF. Drawing the rest from reference TRBV28 and TRBJ2-1, the complete variable domain is DVKVTQSSRYLVKRTGEKVFLECVQDMDHENMFWYRQDPGLGLRLIYFSYDVKMKEKGDIPEGYSVSREKKERFSLILESASTNQTSMYLCASSTWTSGHNEQFFGPGTRLTVL.

V gene TRBV4-3 combines with J gene TRBJ1-4, with D unresolved. V was clipped by 4 bases and J by 5 bases, with 5 bases between them. Germline CDR1 LGHNA, CDR2 YSLEER. CDR3 length: 12 residues. CDR3 residues: CASSRRNEKLFF. The DNA for the CDR3 is TGCGCCAGCAGCCGCAGAAATGAAAAACTGTTTTTT.